The rows below give T cell receptor beta chains drawn from one sample of a study of T cell repertoires in cytomegalovirus infection. These TCRs are of unknown antigen specificity. TCRdb re-analysed the reads in MiXCR, keeping a single row per CDR3 protein. The data show 80,000 or so distinct CDR3 sequences, about 24% seen once. Sequenced material: CD8+ T cells from cultured PBMCs, taken from culture after CMV antigen stimulation. These receptors came from a human donor in good health (CMV status not recorded). Some clones in this sample may be carry-over from other donors' samples. CDR3s include the opening cysteine and the closing phenylalanine or tryptophan. D genes are given only for firm matches. Rows may omit the clone size; those that give it use once, few, many or a size class.

v_gene: TRBV6-6; j_gene: TRBJ2-2; abundance: .; len: 13; d_gene: .; CDR3aa: CASSLGSTGELFF; CDR3nt: TGTGCCAGCAGTCTAGGGAGCACCGGGGAGCTGTTTTTT
v_gene: TRBV30; j_gene: TRBJ1-2; abundance: .; len: 14; d_gene: TRBD1; CDR3aa: CAWKRDRGPGGYTF; CDR3nt: TGTGCCTGGAAAAGGGACAGGGGTCCGGGGGGCTACACCTTC
v_gene: TRBV9; j_gene: TRBJ2-1; abundance: few; len: 14; d_gene: TRBD1; CDR3aa: CASSVGTGYNEQFF; CDR3nt: TGTGCCAGCAGCGTCGGGACAGGGTACAATGAGCAGTTCTTC
v_gene: TRBV7-2; j_gene: TRBJ2-7; abundance: many; len: 15; d_gene: .; CDR3aa: CASSLFGPSSYEQYF; CDR3nt: TGTGCCAGCAGCTTATTCGGACCGAGCTCCTACGAGCAGTACTTC
v_gene: TRBV6-5; j_gene: TRBJ1-1; abundance: few; len: 13; d_gene: TRBD1; CDR3aa: CASSPGQGAEAFF; CDR3nt: TGTGCCAGCAGTCCCGGACAGGGCGCTGAAGCTTTCTTT
v_gene: TRBV7-9; j_gene: TRBJ2-1; abundance: .; len: 12; d_gene: .; CDR3aa: CASSLTWGEQFF; CDR3nt: TGTGCCAGCAGCCTGACGTGGGGAGAGCAGTTCTTC
v_gene: TRBV28; j_gene: TRBJ1-5; abundance: .; len: 15; d_gene: .; CDR3aa: CASSAGGQRDQPQHF; CDR3nt: TGTGCCAGCAGCGCGGGGGGGCAAAGAGATCAGCCCCAGCATTTT
v_gene: TRBV4-3; j_gene: TRBJ1-5; abundance: .; len: 16; d_gene: .; CDR3aa: CASSQDSGYSNQPQHF; CDR3nt: TGCGCCAGCAGCCAAGATAGCGGATATAGCAATCAGCCCCAGCATTTT
v_gene: TRBV27; j_gene: TRBJ2-1; abundance: many; len: 15; d_gene: .; CDR3aa: CASSPMGGSSDEQFF; CDR3nt: TGTGCCAGCAGTCCAATGGGGGGCTCGAGCGATGAGCAGTTCTTC
v_gene: TRBV5-6; j_gene: TRBJ2-5; abundance: few; len: 16; d_gene: TRBD2; CDR3aa: CASSFGTSEGGETQYF; CDR3nt: TGTGCCAGCAGCTTCGGGACTAGCGAGGGGGGAGAGACCCAGTACTTC
v_gene: TRBV18; j_gene: TRBJ2-1; abundance: few; len: 16; d_gene: TRBD1; CDR3aa: CASLRDRGGAAGEQFF; CDR3nt: TGTGCCAGCCTACGGGACAGGGGAGGCGCGGCGGGCGAGCAGTTCTTC
v_gene: TRBV7-2; j_gene: TRBJ1-2; abundance: many; len: 13; d_gene: .; CDR3aa: CASSLTGLGGYTF; CDR3nt: TGTGCCAGCAGCTTGACCGGACTTGGAGGCTACACCTTC
v_gene: TRBV19; j_gene: TRBJ2-7; abundance: many; len: 15; d_gene: TRBD2; CDR3aa: CASSATAGEIYEQYF; CDR3nt: TGTGCCAGTAGTGCCACAGCGGGAGAGATCTACGAGCAGTACTTC
v_gene: TRBV7-8; j_gene: TRBJ2-2; abundance: many; len: 18; d_gene: .; CDR3aa: CASSIPGSTSWDTGELFF; CDR3nt: TGTGCCAGCAGCATACCAGGAAGCACATCATGGGACACCGGGGAGCTGTTTTTT
v_gene: TRBV27; j_gene: TRBJ1-1; abundance: few; len: 15; d_gene: .; CDR3aa: CASSLSRGPQDQAFF; CDR3nt: TGTGCCAGCAGTTTATCCCGGGGGCCTCAAGATCAGGCTTTCTTT
v_gene: TRBV7-2; j_gene: TRBJ2-5; abundance: many; len: 14; d_gene: TRBD1; CDR3aa: CASSLTGGQETQYF; CDR3nt: TGTGCCAGCAGCTTGACAGGGGGCCAAGAGACCCAGTACTTC
v_gene: TRBV20-1; j_gene: TRBJ2-7; abundance: once; len: 15; d_gene: TRBD2; CDR3aa: CSARSALAGSYEQYF; CDR3nt: TGCAGTGCTAGATCCGCATTAGCGGGGTCCTACGAGCAGTACTTC
v_gene: TRBV7-8; j_gene: TRBJ2-7; abundance: .; len: 15; d_gene: TRBD1; CDR3aa: CASSRPGQGSYEQYF; CDR3nt: TGTGCCAGCAGCCGACCTGGACAGGGATCCTACGAGCAGTACTTC
v_gene: TRBV7-2; j_gene: TRBJ2-2; abundance: many; len: 13; d_gene: .; CDR3aa: CASSLPTTGELFF; CDR3nt: TGTGCCAGCAGCTTACCCACCACCGGGGAGCTGTTTTTT
v_gene: TRBV12-3/TRBV12-4; j_gene: TRBJ2-1; abundance: .; len: 12; d_gene: .; CDR3aa: CASSLSGNEQFF; CDR3nt: TGTGCCAGCAGTTTATCAGGCAATGAGCAGTTCTTC
v_gene: TRBV6-1; j_gene: TRBJ1-5; abundance: many; len: 15; d_gene: .; CDR3aa: CASSEEGNSNQPQHF; CDR3nt: TGTGCCAGCAGTGAAGAAGGAAATAGCAATCAGCCCCAGCATTTT
v_gene: TRBV6-5; j_gene: TRBJ2-2; abundance: few; len: 16; d_gene: .; CDR3aa: CASSYVGDPNTGELFF; CDR3nt: TGTGCCAGCAGTTACGTAGGGGACCCTAACACCGGGGAGCTGTTTTTT
v_gene: TRBV7-9; j_gene: TRBJ1-1; abundance: many; len: 14; d_gene: .; CDR3aa: CASSEDTAPDQAFF; CDR3nt: TGTGCCAGCAGCGAAGACACCGCCCCCGACCAGGCTTTCTTT
v_gene: TRBV6-5; j_gene: TRBJ2-7; abundance: .; len: 11; d_gene: .; CDR3aa: CAGSSSGEQYF; CDR3nt: TGTGCCGGCAGTTCCTCGGGGGAGCAGTACTTC
v_gene: TRBV6-1; j_gene: TRBJ1-2; abundance: .; len: 15; d_gene: .; CDR3aa: CASSQSRPEIYGYTF; CDR3nt: TGTGCCAGCAGTCAAAGCCGACCTGAGATATATGGCTACACCTTC
v_gene: TRBV27; j_gene: TRBJ2-1; abundance: .; len: 14; d_gene: .; CDR3aa: CASSRPGGLNEQFF; CDR3nt: TGTGCCAGCAGTCGACCAGGGGGGCTCAATGAGCAGTTCTTC
v_gene: TRBV28; j_gene: TRBJ2-1; abundance: .; len: 15; d_gene: .; CDR3aa: CASTSFRDGYNEQSF; CDR3nt: TGTGCCAGCACCTCCTTCCGAGACGGGTACAATGAGCAGTCCTTC
v_gene: TRBV10-3; j_gene: TRBJ2-5; abundance: once; len: 15; d_gene: .; CDR3aa: CAISEGGILRETQYF; CDR3nt: TGTGCCATCAGTGAGGGGGGGATTTTAAGAGAGACCCAGTACTTC
v_gene: TRBV7-9; j_gene: TRBJ2-5; abundance: .; len: 18; d_gene: .; CDR3aa: CASSLGSGYRRGKETQYF; CDR3nt: TGTGCCAGCAGCTTAGGAAGCGGATACAGAAGAGGAAAAGAGACCCAGTACTTC
v_gene: TRBV5-1; j_gene: TRBJ1-1; abundance: few; len: 16; d_gene: TRBD1; CDR3aa: CASSPPGQGVNTEAFF; CDR3nt: TGCGCCAGCAGCCCCCCAGGACAGGGGGTGAACACTGAAGCTTTCTTT
v_gene: TRBV27; j_gene: TRBJ1-4; abundance: few; len: 14; d_gene: .; CDR3aa: CASSPYQGNEKLFF; CDR3nt: TGTGCCAGCAGCCCCTACCAAGGGAATGAAAAACTGTTTTTT
v_gene: TRBV27; j_gene: TRBJ1-6; abundance: .; len: 12; d_gene: .; CDR3aa: CASSLRDSPLHF; CDR3nt: TGTGCCAGCAGTTTACGAGATTCACCCCTCCACTTT
v_gene: TRBV4-3; j_gene: TRBJ2-1; abundance: few; len: 15; d_gene: TRBD2; CDR3aa: CASSHLRGGRNEQFF; CDR3nt: TGCGCCAGCAGCCACCTCCGGGGAGGGCGCAATGAGCAGTTCTTC
v_gene: TRBV28; j_gene: TRBJ2-3; abundance: .; len: 10; d_gene: .; CDR3aa: CASSGNTQYF; CDR3nt: TGTGCCAGCAGCGGGAACACGCAGTATTTT
v_gene: TRBV9; j_gene: TRBJ1-4; abundance: .; len: 15; d_gene: TRBD1; CDR3aa: CASSFGQGRDEKLFF; CDR3nt: TGTGCCAGCAGCTTCGGACAGGGGAGGGATGAAAAACTGTTTTTT
v_gene: TRBV20-1; j_gene: TRBJ2-1; abundance: few; len: 14; d_gene: TRBD2; CDR3aa: CSARKLGGLDEQFF; CDR3nt: TGCAGTGCTAGGAAACTGGGGGGGTTGGATGAGCAGTTCTTC
v_gene: TRBV20-1; j_gene: TRBJ2-7; abundance: .; len: 16; d_gene: TRBD1; CDR3aa: CSALFIPGQGAYEQYF; CDR3nt: TGCAGTGCCCTATTTATCCCGGGACAGGGGGCTTACGAGCAGTACTTC
v_gene: TRBV5-4; j_gene: TRBJ1-3; abundance: few; len: 14; d_gene: TRBD1; CDR3aa: CASSPDRGVDTIYF; CDR3nt: TGTGCCAGCAGCCCGGACAGGGGCGTGGACACCATATATTTT
v_gene: TRBV4-1; j_gene: TRBJ2-5; abundance: few; len: 15; d_gene: TRBD1; CDR3aa: CASSQMTGWAETQYF; CDR3nt: TGCGCCAGCAGCCAAATGACAGGGTGGGCAGAGACCCAGTACTTC
v_gene: TRBV27; j_gene: TRBJ2-7; abundance: .; len: 14; d_gene: TRBD1; CDR3aa: CASSSRTGLYEQYF; CDR3nt: TGTGCCAGCAGTTCCCGGACAGGGTTGTACGAGCAGTACTTC
v_gene: TRBV27; j_gene: TRBJ2-7; abundance: many; len: 15; d_gene: TRBD2; CDR3aa: CASTLTSGRAREQYF; CDR3nt: TGTGCCAGCACCCTGACTAGCGGGAGGGCCCGGGAGCAGTACTTC
v_gene: TRBV13; j_gene: TRBJ2-5; abundance: few; len: 15; d_gene: .; CDR3aa: CASSLGQRSWETQYF; CDR3nt: TGTGCCAGCAGCTTAGGCCAGAGGTCTTGGGAGACCCAGTACTTC
v_gene: TRBV2; j_gene: TRBJ2-7; abundance: once; len: 11; d_gene: .; CDR3aa: CASSKSYEQYF; CDR3nt: TGTGCCAGCAGCAAAAGCTACGAGCAGTACTTC
v_gene: TRBV13; j_gene: TRBJ2-3; abundance: .; len: 16; d_gene: .; CDR3aa: CASSSLMGVAADTQYF; CDR3nt: TGTGCCAGCAGCTCCCTTATGGGAGTGGCAGCAGATACGCAGTATTTT